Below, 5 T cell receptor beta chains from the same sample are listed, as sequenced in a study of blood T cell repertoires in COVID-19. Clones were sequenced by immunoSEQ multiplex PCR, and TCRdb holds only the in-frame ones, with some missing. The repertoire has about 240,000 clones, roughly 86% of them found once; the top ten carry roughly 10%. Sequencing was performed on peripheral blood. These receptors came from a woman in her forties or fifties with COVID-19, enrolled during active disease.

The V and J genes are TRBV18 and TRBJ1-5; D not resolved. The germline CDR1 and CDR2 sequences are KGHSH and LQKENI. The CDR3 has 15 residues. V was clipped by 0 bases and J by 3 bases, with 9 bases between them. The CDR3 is CASSPPGPFNQPQHF. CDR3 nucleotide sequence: TGTGCCAGCTCACCACCTGGCCCTTTCAATCAGCCCCAGCATTTT.

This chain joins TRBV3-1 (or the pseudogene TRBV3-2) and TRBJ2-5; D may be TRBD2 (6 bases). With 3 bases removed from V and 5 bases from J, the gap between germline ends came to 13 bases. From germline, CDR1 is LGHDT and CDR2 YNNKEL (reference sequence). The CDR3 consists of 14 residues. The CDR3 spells CASSHGRGGETQYF. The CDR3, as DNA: TGTGCCAGCAGCCATGGGCGGGGCGGGGAGACCCAGTACTTC.

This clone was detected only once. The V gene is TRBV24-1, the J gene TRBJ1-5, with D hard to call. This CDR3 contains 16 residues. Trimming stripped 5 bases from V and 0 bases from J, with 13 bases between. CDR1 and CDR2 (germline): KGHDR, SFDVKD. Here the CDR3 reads CATSVRHRYSNQPQHF. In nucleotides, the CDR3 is TGTGCCACCAGTGTCAGACACCGATATAGCAATCAGCCCCAGCATTTT.

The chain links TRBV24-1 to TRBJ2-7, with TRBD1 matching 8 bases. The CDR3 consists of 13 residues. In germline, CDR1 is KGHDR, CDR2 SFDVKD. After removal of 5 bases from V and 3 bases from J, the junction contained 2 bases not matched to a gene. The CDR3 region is CATSAGQGYEQYV. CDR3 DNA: TGTGCCACCAGTGCCGGACAGGGCTACGAGCAGTACGTC.

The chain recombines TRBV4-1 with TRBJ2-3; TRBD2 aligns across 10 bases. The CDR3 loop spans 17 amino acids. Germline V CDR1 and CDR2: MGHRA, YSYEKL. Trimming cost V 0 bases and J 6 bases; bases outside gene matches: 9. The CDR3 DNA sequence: TGCGCCAGCAGCCAAGATCCAAGCGGGGGGGCAAGGGATACGCAGTATTTT. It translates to CASSQDPSGGARDTQYF.